This paragraph covers one T cell receptor (beta chain) sequence. This entry comes from a study of T cell responses to AZD1222 COVID-19 vaccine. Whole-study context: Investigators merged groups given second doses at roughly 4 or roughly 12 weeks.

Clones were sequenced by immunoSEQ multiplex PCR, and TCRdb holds only the in-frame ones, with some missing. The table has approximately 130,000 clones, 93% seen once. Germline V lookup: CDR1 SGHVS, CDR2 FQNEAQ. V dropped 6 bases and J dropped 4; count of bases not matched to a gene: 2. This CDR3 has 14 residues. The receptor was isolated from an adult in good health. The chain employs TRBV7-8 and TRBJ2-2; TRBD1 matches at 10 bases. Sequences were derived from peripheral blood, sampled on day 0 of AZD1222 vaccination. CDR3 sequence reads: CASRRQGATGELFF. The CDR3 nucleotides are TGTGCCAGCAGACGACAGGGGGCCACCGGGGAGCTGTTTTTT.